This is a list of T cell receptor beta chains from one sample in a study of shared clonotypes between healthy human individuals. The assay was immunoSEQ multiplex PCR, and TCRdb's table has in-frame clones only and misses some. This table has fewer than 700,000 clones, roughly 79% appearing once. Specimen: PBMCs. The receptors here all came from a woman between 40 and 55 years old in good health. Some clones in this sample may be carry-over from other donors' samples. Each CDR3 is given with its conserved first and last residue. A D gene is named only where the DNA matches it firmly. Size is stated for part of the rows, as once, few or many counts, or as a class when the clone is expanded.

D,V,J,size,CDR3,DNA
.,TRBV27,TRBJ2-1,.,CASSSHLASYNEQFF,TGTGCCAGCAGTTCCCATTTGGCCTCCTACAATGAGCAGTTCTTC
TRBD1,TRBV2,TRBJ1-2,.,CAGSGTGVTDGYTF,TGTGCCGGCTCCGGGACAGGGGTTACGGATGGCTACACCTTC
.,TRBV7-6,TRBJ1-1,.,CASSLGRGDTEAFF,TGTGCCAGCAGCTTAGGGCGGGGAGACACTGAAGCTTTCTTT
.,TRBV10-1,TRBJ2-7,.,CASSESGSAYEQYF,TGCGCCAGCAGTGAGTCGGGGTCAGCCTACGAGCAGTACTTC
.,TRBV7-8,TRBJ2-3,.,CASSLALRERGTDTQYF,TGTGCCAGCAGCTTGGCCTTACGGGAGCGGGGCACAGATACGCAGTATTTT
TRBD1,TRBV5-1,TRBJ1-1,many,CASSPDRPFEAFF,TGCGCCAGCAGCCCGGACAGGCCTTTTGAAGCTTTCTTT
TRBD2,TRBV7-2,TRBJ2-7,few,CASSLAGTTGEQYF,TGTGCCAGCAGCTTAGCAGGGACTACAGGCGAGCAGTACTTC
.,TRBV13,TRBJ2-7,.,CASSLNMFYEQYF,TGTGCCAGCAGCTTAAACATGTTCTACGAGCAGTACTTC
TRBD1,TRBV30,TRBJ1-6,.,CAWTRDRDNSPLHF,TGTGCCTGGACTAGGGACAGAGATAATTCACCCCTCCACTTT
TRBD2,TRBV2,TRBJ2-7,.,CASSVGGGPYEQYF,TGTGCCAGCAGTGTGGGGGGAGGGCCCTACGAGCAGTACTTC
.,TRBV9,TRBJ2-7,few,CASSGTSDGYEQYF,TGTGCCAGCAGCGGGACATCGGACGGATACGAGCAGTACTTC
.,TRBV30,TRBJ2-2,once,CAWRGFGGDNTGELFF,TGTGCCTGGAGAGGTTTCGGGGGAGATAACACCGGGGAGCTGTTTTTT
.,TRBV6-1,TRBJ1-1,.,CASSLRPGPTEAFF,TGTGCCAGCAGTCTCCGACCCGGGCCCACTGAAGCTTTCTTT
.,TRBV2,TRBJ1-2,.,CASGGEGNYGYTF,TGTGCCAGCGGGGGCGAGGGTAACTATGGCTACACCTTC
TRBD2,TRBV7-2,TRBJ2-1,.,CASSLSAGANEQFF,TGTGCCAGCAGCTTGTCTGCGGGAGCAAATGAGCAGTTCTTC
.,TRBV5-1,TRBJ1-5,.,CASSPDPGTGTPQHF,TGCGCCAGCAGCCCTGATCCCGGGACGGGGACGCCCCAGCATTTT
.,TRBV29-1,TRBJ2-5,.,CSAVTQETQYF,TGCAGCGCGGTTACACAAGAGACCCAGTACTTC
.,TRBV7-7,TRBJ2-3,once,CASSASFLSSTDTQYF,TGTGCTAGCAGCGCCTCATTCCTCTCCAGCACAGATACGCAGTATTTT
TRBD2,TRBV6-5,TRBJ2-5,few,CASSFSGRAGKTQYF,TGTGCCAGCAGTTTTAGCGGGAGGGCCGGGAAGACCCAGTACTTC
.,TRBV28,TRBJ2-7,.,CASSFPGGSYEQYF,TGTGCCAGCAGTTTTCCCGGGGGCAGCTACGAGCAGTACTTC
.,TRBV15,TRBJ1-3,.,CATSRDHLTGLKPSSGNTIYF,TGTGCCACCAGCAGAGACCATTTAACAGGCCTGAAACCCAGCTCTGGAAACACCATATATTTT
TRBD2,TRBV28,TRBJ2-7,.,CASTSSTSLEQYF,TGTGCCAGCACCTCCTCGACTAGCCTGGAGCAGTACTTC
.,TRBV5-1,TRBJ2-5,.,CASSFSTAMRETQYF,TGCGCCAGCAGCTTCTCGACTGCCATGAGAGAGACCCAGTACTTC
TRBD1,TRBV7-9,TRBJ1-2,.,CASSSSTGAGGYTF,TGTGCCAGCAGCTCCTCGACAGGGGCTGGGGGCTACACCTTC
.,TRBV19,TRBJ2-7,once,CASSITQGAYEQYF,TGTGCCAGTAGTATCACGCAGGGAGCCTACGAGCAGTACTTC